The clone carrying this TCR beta chain was observed a few times. The data stem from a study of T-cell reconstitution after alpha-beta-depleted transplantation in children. Library preparation (for TCRbeta) was performed with unique molecular identifiers. TCRdb recomputed calls from the PCR reads with MiXCR, one row per CDR3 protein. The sample contains about 340,000 distinct CDR3 sequences, approximately 10% of which appear only once. With 0 bases removed from V and 0 bases from J, the gap between germline ends came to 11 bases. The V gene's germline CDR1 is DFQATT and CDR2 SNEGSKA (reference sequence). The CDR3 consists of 16 residues.

The receptor's source is a human donor who donated a stem cell graft to a child with acute lymphoblastic leukemia. Here the sequenced sample was PBMCs from the stem cell graft donor, taken from the stem cell graft. The chain uses TRBV20-1 and TRBJ2-2; perhaps TRBD2 as D (6 bases). The CDR3 here is CSARDLGRANTGELFF. The CDR3 coding sequence is TGCAGTGCTAGAGATCTCGGGAGAGCGAACACCGGGGAGCTGTTTTTT.